This T cell receptor beta chain emerged from a study of CD4 T cells in relation to SARS-CoV-2 and coronaviruses. Study-level background: After roughly ten days of antigen culture, PBMC TCR beta CDR3s were sequenced. Negative control cultures got HIV-1 Nef peptides or no peptide.

Overall study findings and caveats: Crossreactivity was assessed only for spike protein, not other viral proteins.

Notes on this clone: Its antigen is currently unknown.

Unexposed donor CD4+ T cells date from about 2010-2019, before the COVID-19 pandemic. Isolation of CD4+ T cells took place after about 9 days in culture. CDR1 and CDR2 from the germline V gene are SGHNT and YYREEE (reference sequence). The CDR3 loop spans 18 amino acids. Trimming removed 0 bases from V and 9 bases from J, with 25 bases in between. The assay was immunoSEQ multiplex PCR, and TCRdb's table has in-frame clones only and misses some. In the table there are over 15,000 clones, around three quarters of which are singletons. The sample taken for sequencing was CD4+ T cells from PBMCs, cultured in vitro. The rearrangement uses TRBV5-4 and TRBJ2-1, with D tentatively TRBD2 (6 bases). This TCR was sampled from a human donor in good health. CDR3 residues: CASSLGGAGSLRPGEQFF. The CDR3 nucleotides read TGTGCCAGCAGCTTGGGCGGGGCGGGATCACTCCGACCGGGTGAGCAGTTCTTC.